A selection of T cell receptor beta chains follows, all from one sample in a study of cytomegalovirus exposure and HLA in healthy donors. The repertoire was sequenced with immunoSEQ multiplex PCR; TCRdb's copy has only in-frame clones and lacks some. The sample lists approximately 190,000 clones, about 77% occurring once. Sequencing input: PBMCs. The receptors were gathered from a woman aged 25-40 years in good health and CMV-seropositive. Each CDR3 is given with its conserved first and last residue. A D gene is named only where the DNA matches it firmly. Clone sizes are given selectively: once, few, many, or a class where the clone is expanded.

TRBV7-8	TRBJ1-3	once	15	.	TGTGCCAGCAGCATTCCGCTACCGTCCGGAAACACCATATATTTT	CASSIPLPSGNTIYF
TRBV5-1	TRBJ1-2	.	14	.	TGCGCCAGCAGCAGTATTACGGGACTCTATGGCTACACCTTC	CASSSITGLYGYTF
TRBV2	TRBJ1-2	.	14	TRBD1	TGTGCCAGCAGAGTCGACAGGGCGCCATATGGCTACACCTTC	CASRVDRAPYGYTF
TRBV6-6	TRBJ1-2	.	15	.	TGTGCCAGCAAGACCACAGGGATGGTAGACTATGGCTACACCTTC	CASKTTGMVDYGYTF
TRBV28	TRBJ2-5	.	15	TRBD1	TGTGCCAGCAGTCCGGACAGGGGCGGTTTAGTGACCCAGTACTTC	CASSPDRGGLVTQYF
TRBV28	TRBJ2-5	.	16	TRBD2	TGTGCCAGCAGTGCGAGACTAGCGGGTCACCAAGAGACCCAGTACTTC	CASSARLAGHQETQYF
TRBV7-9	TRBJ2-3	.	15	.	TGTGCCAGCAACGGAAGATCGGGGGGCACAGATACGCAGTATTTT	CASNGRSGGTDTQYF
TRBV6-5	TRBJ1-4	.	15	.	TGTGCCAGCAGTTACTTGCGGGGGACTAATGAAAAACTGTTTTTT	CASSYLRGTNEKLFF
TRBV6-4	TRBJ2-3	.	15	TRBD2	TGTGCCAGCAGTGCCCTTCTAGCGGGCAGAGATACGCAGTATTTT	CASSALLAGRDTQYF
TRBV5-6	TRBJ1-1	.	14	TRBD1	TGTGCCAGCAGCTTACAGGGGGTGACCCCTGAAGCTTTCTTT	CASSLQGVTPEAFF
TRBV7-2	TRBJ1-6	.	13	.	TGTGCCAGCAGTCAGATCTATAATTCACCCCTCCACTTT	CASSQIYNSPLHF
TRBV25-1	TRBJ2-3	.	15	TRBD1	TGTGCCAGCAGTGAGGGGGACAGGGGAGCAGATACGCAGTATTTT	CASSEGDRGADTQYF
TRBV28	TRBJ1-5	.	11	.	TGTGCCAGTTATAGCAATCAGCCCCAGCATTTT	CASYSNQPQHF